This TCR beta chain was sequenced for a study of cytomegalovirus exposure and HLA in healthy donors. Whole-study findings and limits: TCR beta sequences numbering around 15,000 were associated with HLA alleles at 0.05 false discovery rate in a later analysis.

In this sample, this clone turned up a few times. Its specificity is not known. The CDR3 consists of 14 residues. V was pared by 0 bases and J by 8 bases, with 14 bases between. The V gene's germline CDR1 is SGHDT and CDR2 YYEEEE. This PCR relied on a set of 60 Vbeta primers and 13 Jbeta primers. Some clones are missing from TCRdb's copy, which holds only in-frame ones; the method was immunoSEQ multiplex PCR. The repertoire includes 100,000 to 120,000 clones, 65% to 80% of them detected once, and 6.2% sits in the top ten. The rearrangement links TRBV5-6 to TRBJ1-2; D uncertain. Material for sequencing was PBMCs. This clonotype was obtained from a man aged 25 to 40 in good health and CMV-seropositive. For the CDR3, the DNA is TGTGCCAGCAGCTTGGGAGGCTCTTGGGAGGGCTACACCTTC. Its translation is CASSLGGSWEGYTF.